This T cell receptor beta chain derives from a study of cytomegalovirus exposure and HLA in healthy donors. The study, taken as a whole, reports: TCR beta V- and J-gene trimming was later associated with a missense DCLRE1C variant. Accurate prediction of most subjects' HLA-A and HLA-B alleles from TCR beta sequences was reported.

Researchers ran the PCR with 60 Vbeta and 13 Jbeta primers. TCRdb's table, derived via immunoSEQ multiplex PCR, lists solely in-frame clones and lacks some. In the table there are roughly 150,000 clones, roughly four fifths of which are singletons. On this clone itself: Its antigen is not identified.

The sample consisted of PBMCs. This clonotype was sampled from a woman aged 40-49 years in good health and CMV-seronegative.

The CDR3, as DNA: TGTGCCAGCAGCCAGGGTCCGGGAGCCCGGGAGCAGTACTTC. Protein sequence: CASSQGPGAREQYF. This chain joins TRBV4-2 and TRBJ2-7, with D perhaps matching TRBD2 (6 bases). V lost 3 bases and J lost 7, with 16 bases in between. Germline lookup yields CDR1 LGHNA and CDR2 YNFKEQ. The CDR3 runs to 14 residues.